This TCR beta chain was recovered during a study of T cells in Graves' hyperthyroidism and ophthalmopathy. Amplification targeted TCR beta CDR3 regions from RNA transcripts. First-round RT-PCR with HTBI primers amplified the TCR CDR3 region. TCRdb processed the multiplex PCR reads anew with MiXCR; each CDR3 protein has one entry. The table includes about 570,000 distinct CDR3 sequences, about half detected once. CDR1 is SGHTA, CDR2 FQGNSA, per germline. Trimming cost V 5 bases and J 2 bases, with 18 bases left between them. This CDR3 has 16 residues. This clonotype appeared a single time. Its antigen is not known. Diagnoses used clinical symptoms, serum thyroxine and TRAb, thyroid ultrasound and orbital computed tomography. General study findings and limits: Most thyroid-expanded clonotypes above 0.001 were also found in blood.

The V gene is TRBV7-2, the J gene TRBJ2-5, with unresolved D. The origin of this receptor is an adult woman with Graves' disease, either hyperthyroidism or ophthalmopathy (not recorded which). The source material was peripheral blood or thyroid tissue (not recorded which). The CDR3, as DNA: TGTGCCAGCAGCCAAGGAGCAGCGTTGTGGCAAGAGACCCAGTACTTC. The encoded protein is CASSQGAALWQETQYF.